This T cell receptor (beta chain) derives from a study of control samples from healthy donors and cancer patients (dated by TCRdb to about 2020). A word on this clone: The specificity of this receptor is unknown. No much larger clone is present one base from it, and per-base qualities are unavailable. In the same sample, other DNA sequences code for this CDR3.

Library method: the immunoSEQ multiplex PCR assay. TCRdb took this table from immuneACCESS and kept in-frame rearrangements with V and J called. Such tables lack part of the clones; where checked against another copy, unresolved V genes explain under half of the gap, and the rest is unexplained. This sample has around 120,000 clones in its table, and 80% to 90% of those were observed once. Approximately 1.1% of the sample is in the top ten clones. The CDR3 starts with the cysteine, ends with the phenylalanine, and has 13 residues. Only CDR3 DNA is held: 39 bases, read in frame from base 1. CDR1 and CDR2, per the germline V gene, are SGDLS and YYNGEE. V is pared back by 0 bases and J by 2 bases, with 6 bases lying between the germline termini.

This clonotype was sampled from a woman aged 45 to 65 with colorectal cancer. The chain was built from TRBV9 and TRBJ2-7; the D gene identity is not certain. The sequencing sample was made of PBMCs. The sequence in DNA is TGTGCCAGCAGCGTAGACAGTACCTACGAGCAGTACTTC. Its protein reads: CASSVDSTYEQYF.